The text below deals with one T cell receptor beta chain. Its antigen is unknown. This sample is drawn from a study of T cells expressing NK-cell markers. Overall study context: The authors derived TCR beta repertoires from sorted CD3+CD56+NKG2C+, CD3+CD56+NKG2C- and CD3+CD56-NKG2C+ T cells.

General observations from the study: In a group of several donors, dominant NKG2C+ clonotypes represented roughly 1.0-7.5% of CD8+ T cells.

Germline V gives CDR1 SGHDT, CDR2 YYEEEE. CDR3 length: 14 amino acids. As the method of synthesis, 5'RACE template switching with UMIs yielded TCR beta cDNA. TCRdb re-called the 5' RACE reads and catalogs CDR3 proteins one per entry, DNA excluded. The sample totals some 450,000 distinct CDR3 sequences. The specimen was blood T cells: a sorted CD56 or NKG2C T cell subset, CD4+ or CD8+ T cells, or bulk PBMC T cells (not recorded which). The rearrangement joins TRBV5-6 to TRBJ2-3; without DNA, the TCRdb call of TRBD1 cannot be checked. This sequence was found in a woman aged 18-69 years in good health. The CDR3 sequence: CASRKGGGGDTQYF.